This TCR beta chain was sequenced for a study of T cell repertoires in cytomegalovirus infection. Study summary: Evidence of both CMV infection and a matching HLA type came from public TCR beta signatures.

Regarding this clonotype: Antigen: not known. No DNA is shown, since the ends of the CDR3 on it are uncertain; the CDR3 is the one TCRdb lists.

In TCRdb, the reads were re-called with MiXCR into one record per CDR3 protein. The data show about 770,000 distinct CDR3 sequences, with roughly 29% seen just once and about an eighth held by the top ten. Germline assignment: CDR1 SGHVS and CDR2 FQNEAQ. The CDR3 is 14 residues long, ends included. The receptor was isolated from a human donor in good health (CMV status not recorded). Some clones in this sample may be carry-over from other donors' samples. The input for sequencing was cultured CD8+ T cells from PBMCs, taken from culture after CMV antigen stimulation. This chain joins TRBV7-8 and TRBJ1-1; TRBD1 is the table's D call and was not checked against the DNA. This CDR3 reads CASSFASGSGTEAF.